The table lists the clone carrying this T cell receptor beta chain with many counts. Antigen specificity is unknown. From germline, CDR1 is SGHVS and CDR2 FNYEAQ. CDR3 length: 14 amino acids. V shed 1 base, J shed 9 bases, and the junction held 5 bases outside the gene matches. Full-length variable regions came from constant-region reverse primers plus semi-nested Nested Universal Primer A PCR. TCRdb called the 5' RACE reads again in MiXCR, with one record for every CDR3 protein. The sample lists fewer than 25,000 distinct CDR3 sequences, about 29% occurring once. Findings of the study overall: Tumor memory CD4+ T cell TCR gene usage was found to cluster with blood and lymph node memory CD4+ cells and with lymph node naive CD4+ cells. The larger cohort examined one V-J beta rearrangement, not whole repertoires. Tumor Tregs overlapped most with tumor, then blood, naive CD4+ cells.

This clonotype was obtained from a female donor with breast cancer. The gene calls are TRBV7-6 and TRBJ2-1, with 8 bases fitting TRBD2. Sequencing used tumor-infiltrating naive CD4+ T cells sorted from the breast tumor. The sample's subset: naive CD4+ T cells, CD4+CD45RA+CD25-. CDR3 region: CASSLGTSRTEQFF. The DNA for the CDR3 is TGTGCCAGCAGCTTAGGGACTAGCCGGACTGAGCAGTTCTTC.